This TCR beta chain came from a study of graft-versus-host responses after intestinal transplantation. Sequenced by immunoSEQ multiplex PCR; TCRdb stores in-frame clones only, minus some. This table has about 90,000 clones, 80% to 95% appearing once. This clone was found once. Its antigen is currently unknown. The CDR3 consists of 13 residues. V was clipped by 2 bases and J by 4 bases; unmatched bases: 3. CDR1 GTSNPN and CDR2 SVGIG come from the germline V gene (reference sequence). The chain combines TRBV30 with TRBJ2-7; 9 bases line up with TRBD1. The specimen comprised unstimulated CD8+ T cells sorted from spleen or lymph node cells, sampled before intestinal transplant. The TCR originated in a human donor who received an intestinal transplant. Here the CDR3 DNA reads TGTGCCTGGAGTTCGGGACAGGGATACGAGCAGTACTTC. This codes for CAWSSGQGYEQYF.